These 10 T cell receptor beta chains originate from one sample sequenced in a study of blood T cells in healthy people across ages. Together with a sample-barcoded 5' primer, a J-beta primer mix was included in a second PCR lasting about 6 to 11 cycles. TCRdb itself ran the 5' RACE reads through MiXCR, one entry per CDR3 protein. This table has around 750,000 distinct CDR3 sequences, 50% to 65% appearing once. Sequences were obtained from blood. The receptors derive from a man older than 75 in good health.

The chain carries TRBV7-2 and TRBJ2-1; a possible D gene is TRBD2 (5 bases). Germline-derived CDR1 and CDR2 are SGHTA and FQGNSA. The CDR3 has 13 residues. V was cut by 4 bases and J by 12 bases, with 16 bases left in between. This CDR3 is CASSYGPTEGQFF. In DNA form, the CDR3 reads TGTGCCAGCAGCTACGGGCCGACCGAGGGGCAGTTCTTC.

This rearrangement joins TRBV28 to TRBJ2-1, with D possibly being TRBD2 (6 bases). The V gene lost 3 bases and the J gene lost 4 bases, with 10 bases spanning the gap. Germline V gives CDR1 MDHEN, CDR2 SYDVKM. This CDR3 is 14 amino acids long. This CDR3 reads CASSLERAYNEQFF. The CDR3, as DNA: TGTGCCAGCAGTTTGGAGCGGGCTTACAATGAGCAGTTCTTC. The whole variable domain, filled in from reference TRBV28 and TRBJ2-1, reads DVKVTQSSRYLVKRTGEKVFLECVQDMDHENMFWYRQDPGLGLRLIYFSYDVKMKEKGDIPEGYSVSREKKERFSLILESASTNQTSMYLCASSLERAYNEQFFGPGTRLTVL.

The genes are TRBV7-8 and TRBJ2-5; 11 nucleotides agree with TRBD1. The germline V gene has CDR1 SGHVS and CDR2 FQNEAQ. This CDR3 is built from 16 residues. V was clipped by 1 base and J by 3 bases; unmatched bases: 4. CDR3 DNA sequence: TGTGCCAGCAGCTTAGTGTGGACAGGGGGCGAAGAGACCCAGTACTTC. Protein product: CASSLVWTGGEETQYF.

This clonotype turned up a few times. The rearrangement joins TRBV6-6 to TRBJ2-7, with D perhaps TRBD1 or TRBD2 (6 bases each). The CDR3 has 13 residues. Trimming cost V 11 bases and J 3 bases, with 17 bases left between them. Germline V gene data show CDR1 as MNHNY and CDR2 as SVGAGI (reference sequence). The CDR3: CAATGGAGYEQYF. The CDR3 nucleotides read TGTGCCGCAACCGGGGGCGCGGGCTACGAGCAGTACTTC.

This clonotype came up a few times. As DNA, the CDR3 is TGCAGCGTTGGGACAGGGGGCTCCCAAGAGACCCAGTACTTC. Translating it yields CSVGTGGSQETQYF. The gene calls are TRBV29-1 and TRBJ2-5; 11 positions match TRBD1. The germline V gene encodes CDR1 SQVTM and CDR2 ANQGSEA. The CDR3 spans 14 residues. V trimming: 4 bases; J trimming: 1 base; junction bases outside the gene matches: 2.

This chain joins TRBV5-1 and TRBJ2-2; D is undetermined. CDR3 size: 15 residues. V was clipped by 0 bases and J by 2 bases, with 8 bases between them. The V gene's germline CDR1 is SGHRS and CDR2 YFSETQ. Here the CDR3 reads CASSLEGFNTGELFF. The CDR3 DNA follows: TGCGCCAGCAGCTTGGAGGGATTTAACACCGGGGAGCTGTTTTTT.

This chain joins TRBV5-1 and TRBJ2-5; 7 bases line up with TRBD2. Germline V CDR1 and CDR2: SGHRS, YFSETQ. CDR3 size: 15 residues. With 5 bases clipped from V and 4 bases from J, the junction kept 11 bases outside the gene matches. The CDR3, as DNA: TGCGCCAGCAGTAGTCTGCGGGAGTCGATAGAGACCCAGTACTTC. Protein product: CASSSLRESIETQYF.

The chain combines TRBV15 with TRBJ1-5; D unresolved. The CDR3 length is 17 residues. Trimming stripped 0 bases from V and 2 bases from J, with 14 bases between. The germline V gene encodes CDR1 LNHNV and CDR2 YYDKDF (reference sequence). The CDR3 coding sequence is TGTGCCACCAGCAGAGAATTAAGGGTATCGGGCAATCAGCCCCAGCATTTT. It is translated as CATSRELRVSGNQPQHF. Together with reference TRBV15 and TRBJ1-5, the CDR3 gives the full variable domain: DAMVIQNPRYQVTQFGKPVTLSCSQTLNHNVMYWYQQKSSQAPKLLFHYYDKDFNNEADTPDNFQSRRPNTSFCFLDIRSPGLGDTAMYLCATSRELRVSGNQPQHFGDGTRLSIL.

This chain connects TRBV28 to TRBJ2-7, with 8 bases that match TRBD2. J was trimmed by 3 bases and V by 4 bases; bases with no gene match: 5. CDR1 and CDR2 (germline): MDHEN, SYDVKM. CDR3 size: 14 residues. The CDR3 DNA follows: TGTGCCAGCAGTTCCAGCGGGAGTTTCTACGAGCAGTACTTC. Translation: CASSSSGSFYEQYF.

This chain's CDR3 is CASSYGGTKETQYF. For the CDR3, the DNA is TGTGCCAGCAGTTACGGGGGGACCAAAGAGACCCAGTACTTC. The genes are TRBV6-5 and TRBJ2-5; perhaps TRBD2 as D (6 bases). With 2 bases removed from V and 3 bases from J, the gap between germline ends came to 10 bases. The CDR3 is made up of 14 amino acids. CDR1 MNHEY and CDR2 SVGAGI come from the germline V gene.